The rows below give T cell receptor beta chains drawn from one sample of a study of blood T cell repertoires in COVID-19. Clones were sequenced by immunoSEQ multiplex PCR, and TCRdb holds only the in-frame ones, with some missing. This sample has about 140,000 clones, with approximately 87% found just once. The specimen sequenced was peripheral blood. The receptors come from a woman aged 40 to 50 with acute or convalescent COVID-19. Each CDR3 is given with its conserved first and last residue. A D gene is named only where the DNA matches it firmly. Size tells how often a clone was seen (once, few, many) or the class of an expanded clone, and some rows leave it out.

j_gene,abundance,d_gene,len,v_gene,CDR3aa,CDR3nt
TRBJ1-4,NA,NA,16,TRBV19,CASSGFRTVHNEKLFF,TGTGCCAGTAGCGGGTTTCGGACAGTCCATAATGAAAAACTGTTTTTT
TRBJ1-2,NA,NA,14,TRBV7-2,CASSLDIRDYGYTF,TGTGCCAGCAGCTTAGATATCCGGGACTATGGCTACACCTTC
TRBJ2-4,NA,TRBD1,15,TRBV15,CATSGTGGWKNIQYF,TGTGCCACCAGCGGCACAGGGGGTTGGAAAAACATTCAGTACTTC
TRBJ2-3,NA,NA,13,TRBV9,CASSVAGDDTQYF,TGTGCCAGCAGCGTAGCGGGGGACGATACGCAGTATTTT
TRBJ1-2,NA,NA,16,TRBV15,CATSPPGGPLRGSYTF,TGTGCCACCAGCCCCCCGGGGGGTCCTCTAAGGGGAAGCTACACCTTC
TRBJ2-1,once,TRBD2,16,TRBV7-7,CASSTTPSGGYNEQFF,TGTGCCAGCAGCACTACTCCTAGCGGGGGGTACAATGAGCAGTTCTTC
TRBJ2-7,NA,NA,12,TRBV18,CASSPSEYEQYF,TGTGCCAGCTCACCTTCCGAGTACGAGCAGTACTTC
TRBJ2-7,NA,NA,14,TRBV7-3,CASSLTRDTNEQYF,TGTGCCAGCAGCTTAACCCGGGACACCAACGAGCAGTACTTC
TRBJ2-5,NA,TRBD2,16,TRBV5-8,CASSSGLAGDRETQYF,TGTGCCAGCAGCTCGGGACTAGCGGGAGACAGGGAGACCCAGTACTTC
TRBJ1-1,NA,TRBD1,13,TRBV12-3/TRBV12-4,CASSSGQARRAFF,TGTGCCAGCAGCTCCGGACAGGCGCGTAGAGCTTTCTTT
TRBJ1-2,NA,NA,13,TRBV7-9,CASSGLADYGYTF,TGTGCCAGCAGCGGACTAGCGGACTATGGCTACACCTTC
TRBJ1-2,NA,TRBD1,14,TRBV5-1,CASSPGTEVYGYTF,TGCGCCAGCAGCCCCGGGACAGAGGTCTATGGCTACACCTTC
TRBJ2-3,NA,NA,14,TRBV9,CASSVAPLEGTQYF,TGTGCCAGCAGCGTAGCCCCACTAGAAGGTACGCAGTATTTT
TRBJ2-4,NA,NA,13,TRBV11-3,CASSRDGSNIQYF,TGTGCCAGCAGCCGGGACGGGAGTAACATTCAGTACTTC
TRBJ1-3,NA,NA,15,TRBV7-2,CASSLEQGWRNTIYF,TGTGCCAGCAGCTTAGAGCAGGGTTGGAGAAACACCATATATTTT
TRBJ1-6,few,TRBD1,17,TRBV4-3,CASSQDPGQGDNSPLHF,TGCGCCAGCAGCCAAGACCCGGGACAGGGGGATAATTCACCCCTCCACTTT
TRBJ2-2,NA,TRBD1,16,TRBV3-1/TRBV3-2,CASRLGTGLNTGELFF,TGTGCCAGCAGACTCGGGACAGGACTGAACACCGGGGAGCTGTTTTTT
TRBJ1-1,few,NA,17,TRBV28,CASRSAGFGRPEAEAFF,TGTGCCAGCAGATCGGCCGGGTTCGGGAGGCCAGAGGCTGAAGCTTTCTTT
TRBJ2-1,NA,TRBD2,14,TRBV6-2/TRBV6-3,CASSYRLAGNEQFF,TGTGCCAGCAGTTATAGGTTAGCGGGAAATGAGCAGTTCTTC
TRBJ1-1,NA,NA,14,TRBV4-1,CASSHYAVNTEAFF,TGCGCCAGCAGCCATTACGCAGTGAACACTGAAGCTTTCTTT
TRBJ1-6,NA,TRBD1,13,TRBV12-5,CASGLNRGSPLHF,TGTGCTAGTGGTTTGAACAGGGGATCACCCCTCCACTTT
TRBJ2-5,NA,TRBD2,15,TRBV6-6,CASSPTSGRQETQYF,TGTGCCAGCAGCCCGACTAGCGGGAGACAAGAGACCCAGTACTTC
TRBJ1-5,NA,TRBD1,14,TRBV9,CASSPGQGGQPQHF,TGTGCCAGCAGCCCCGGACAGGGGGGTCAGCCCCAGCATTTT
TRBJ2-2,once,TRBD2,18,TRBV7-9,CASSSPVAGFANTGELFF,TGTGCCAGCAGCTCCCCCGTAGCGGGGTTCGCGAACACCGGGGAGCTGTTTTTT
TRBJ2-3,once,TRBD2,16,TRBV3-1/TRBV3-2,CASSLLAGGGTDTQYF,TGTGCCAGCAGCCTCTTAGCGGGGGGCGGTACAGATACGCAGTATTTT
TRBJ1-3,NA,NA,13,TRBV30,CAWSDGGGNTIYF,TGTGCCTGGAGTGACGGGGGAGGAAACACCATATATTTT
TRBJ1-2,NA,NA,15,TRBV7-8,CASSLVGSTIYGYTF,TGTGCCAGCAGCTTAGTCGGCAGCACTATCTATGGCTACACCTTC
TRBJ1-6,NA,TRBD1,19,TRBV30,CAWKNDRGLLSSYNSPLHF,TGTGCCTGGAAGAACGACAGGGGCCTCCTAAGCTCCTATAATTCACCCCTCCACTTT
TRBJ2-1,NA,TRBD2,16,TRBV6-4,CASSEFPGLVNNEQFF,TGTGCCAGCAGTGAATTCCCCGGACTAGTGAACAATGAGCAGTTCTTC
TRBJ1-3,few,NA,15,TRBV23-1,CASSQLEGAGNTIYF,TGCGCCAGCAGTCAATTGGAGGGAGCTGGAAACACCATATATTTT
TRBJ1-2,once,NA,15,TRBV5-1,CASSWRAGQSDGYTF,TGCGCCAGCAGCTGGAGGGCAGGGCAGTCCGATGGCTACACCTTC
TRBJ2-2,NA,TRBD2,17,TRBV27,CASSFYSGRGLTGELFF,TGTGCCAGCAGTTTTTATAGCGGGAGAGGTTTGACCGGGGAGCTGTTTTTT
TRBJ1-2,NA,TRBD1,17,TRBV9,CASSAGDSNPPPYGYTF,TGTGCCAGCAGCGCCGGGGACAGCAACCCGCCACCCTATGGCTACACCTTC
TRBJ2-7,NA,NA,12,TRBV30,CAWSWAGYEQYF,TGTGCCTGGAGTTGGGCCGGCTACGAGCAGTACTTC
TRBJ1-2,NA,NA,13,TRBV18,CASSHDSNYGYTF,TGTGCCAGCTCACACGACAGTAACTATGGCTACACCTTC
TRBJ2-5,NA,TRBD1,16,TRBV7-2,CASSLNVPGQGETQYF,TGTGCCAGCAGCCTAAACGTACCGGGACAGGGCGAGACCCAGTACTTC
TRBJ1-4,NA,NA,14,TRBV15,CATREHPTNEKLFF,TGTGCCACCAGAGAGCATCCAACTAATGAAAAACTGTTTTTT
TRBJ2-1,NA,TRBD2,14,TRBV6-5,CASSTGTPGGEQFF,TGTGCCAGCAGTACGGGGACTCCGGGGGGTGAGCAGTTCTTC
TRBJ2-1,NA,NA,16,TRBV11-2,CASNLLGGASYNEQFF,TGTGCCAGCAATCTATTGGGGGGGGCCTCCTACAATGAGCAGTTCTTC
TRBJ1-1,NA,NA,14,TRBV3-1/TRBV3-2,CASSRLTGNTEAFF,TGTGCCAGCAGCCGTTTGACAGGGAACACTGAAGCTTTCTTT